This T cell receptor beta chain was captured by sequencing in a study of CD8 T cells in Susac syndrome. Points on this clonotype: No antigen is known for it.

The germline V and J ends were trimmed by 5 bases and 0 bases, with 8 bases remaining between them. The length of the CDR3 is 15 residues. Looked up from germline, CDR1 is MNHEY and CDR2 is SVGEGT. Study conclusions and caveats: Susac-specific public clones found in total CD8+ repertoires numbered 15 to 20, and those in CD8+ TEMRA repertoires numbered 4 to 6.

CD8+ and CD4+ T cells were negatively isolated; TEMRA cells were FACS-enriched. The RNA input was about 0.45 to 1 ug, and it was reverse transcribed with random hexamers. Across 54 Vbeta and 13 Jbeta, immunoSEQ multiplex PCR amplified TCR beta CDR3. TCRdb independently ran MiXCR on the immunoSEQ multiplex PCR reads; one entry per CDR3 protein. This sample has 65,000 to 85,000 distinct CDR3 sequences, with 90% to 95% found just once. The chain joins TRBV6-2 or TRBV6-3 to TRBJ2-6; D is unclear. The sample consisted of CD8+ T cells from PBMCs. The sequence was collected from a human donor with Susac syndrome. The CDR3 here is CASSKAHSGANVLTF. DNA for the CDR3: TGTGCCAGCAGTAAGGCGCACTCTGGGGCCAACGTCCTGACTTTC.